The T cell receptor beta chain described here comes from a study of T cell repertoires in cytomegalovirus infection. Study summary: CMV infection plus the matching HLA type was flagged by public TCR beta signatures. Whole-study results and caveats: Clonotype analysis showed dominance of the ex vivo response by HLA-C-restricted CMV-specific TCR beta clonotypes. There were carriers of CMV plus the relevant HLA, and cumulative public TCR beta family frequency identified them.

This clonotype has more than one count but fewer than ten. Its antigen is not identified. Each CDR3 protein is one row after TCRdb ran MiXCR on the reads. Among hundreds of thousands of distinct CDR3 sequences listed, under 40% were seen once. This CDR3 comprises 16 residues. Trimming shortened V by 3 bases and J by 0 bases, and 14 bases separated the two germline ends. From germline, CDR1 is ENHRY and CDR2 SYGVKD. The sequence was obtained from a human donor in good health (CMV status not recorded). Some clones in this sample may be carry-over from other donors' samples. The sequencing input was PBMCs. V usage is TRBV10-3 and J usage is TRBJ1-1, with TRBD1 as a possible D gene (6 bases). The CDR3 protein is CAISDSGGRMNTEAFF. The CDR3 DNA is TGTGCCATCAGTGATTCCGGGGGCCGCATGAACACTGAAGCTTTCTTT.